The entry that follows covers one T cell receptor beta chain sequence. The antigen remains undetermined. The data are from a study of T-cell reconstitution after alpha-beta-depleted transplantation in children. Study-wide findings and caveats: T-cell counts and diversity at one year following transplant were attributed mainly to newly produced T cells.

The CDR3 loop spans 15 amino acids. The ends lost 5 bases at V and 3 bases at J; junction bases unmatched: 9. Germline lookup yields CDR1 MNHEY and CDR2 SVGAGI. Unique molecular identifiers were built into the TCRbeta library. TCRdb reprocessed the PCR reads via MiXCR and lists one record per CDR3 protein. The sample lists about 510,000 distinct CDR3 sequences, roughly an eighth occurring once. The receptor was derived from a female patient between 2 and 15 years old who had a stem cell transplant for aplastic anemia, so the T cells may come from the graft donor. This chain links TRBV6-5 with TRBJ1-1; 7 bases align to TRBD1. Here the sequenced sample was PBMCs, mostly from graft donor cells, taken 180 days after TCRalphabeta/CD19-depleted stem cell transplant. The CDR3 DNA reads TGTGCCAGCAGTCCAACAGGGGCGGTGGACACTGAAGCTTTCTTT. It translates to CASSPTGAVDTEAFF.